The following is a T cell receptor (beta chain) sequence with its context. After extraction with the RNeasy kit, about 0.45 to 1 ug of the RNA was reverse transcribed using random hexamers. Coverage of TCR beta CDR3 amplification by immunoSEQ multiplex PCR extended to 54 Vbeta and 13 Jbeta. TCRdb re-called the immunoSEQ multiplex PCR reads with MiXCR, one entry per CDR3 protein. The sample has roughly 400,000 distinct CDR3 sequences, 85% to 90% seen once. Sequencing of TCR beta, carried out with a high-throughput approach, was applied to CD8+ and CD4+ T cells from the blood. TEMRA cells were FACS-enriched, while CD8+ and CD4+ T cells were negatively isolated. This sample was included in a study of CD8 T cells in Susac syndrome. V lost 4 bases and J 4 bases, leaving 16 bases between the germline ends. Germline values: CDR1 SGHDN, CDR2 FVKESK. The CDR3 covers 15 residues.

The TCR originated in a human donor with multiple sclerosis. The sequenced sample was CD8+ T cells from PBMCs. This chain links TRBV14 with TRBJ1-2, with unresolved D. CDR3 protein: CASSPTGGGPYGYTF. The CDR3 coding sequence is TGTGCCAGCAGCCCAACCGGCGGAGGCCCCTATGGCTACACCTTC.